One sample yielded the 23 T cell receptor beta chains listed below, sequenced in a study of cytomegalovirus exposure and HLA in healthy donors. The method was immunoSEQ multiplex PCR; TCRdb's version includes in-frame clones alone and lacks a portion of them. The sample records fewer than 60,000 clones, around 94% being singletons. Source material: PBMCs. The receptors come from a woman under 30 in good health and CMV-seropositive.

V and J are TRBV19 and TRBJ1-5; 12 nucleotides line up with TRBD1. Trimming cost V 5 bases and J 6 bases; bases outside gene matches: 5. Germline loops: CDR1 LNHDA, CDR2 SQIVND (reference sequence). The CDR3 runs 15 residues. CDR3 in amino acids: CASSRDRGLLQPQHF. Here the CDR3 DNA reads TGTGCCAGTAGTCGGGACAGGGGGCTTCTTCAGCCCCAGCATTTT.

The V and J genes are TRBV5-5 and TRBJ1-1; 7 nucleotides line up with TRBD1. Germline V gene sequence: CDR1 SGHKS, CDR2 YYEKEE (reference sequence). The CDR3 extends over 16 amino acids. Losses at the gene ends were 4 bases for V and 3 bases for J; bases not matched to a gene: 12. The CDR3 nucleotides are TGTGCCAGCAGCCCTTGGACAGGAGGGGGGTACACTGAAGCTTTCTTT. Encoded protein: CASSPWTGGGYTEAFF.

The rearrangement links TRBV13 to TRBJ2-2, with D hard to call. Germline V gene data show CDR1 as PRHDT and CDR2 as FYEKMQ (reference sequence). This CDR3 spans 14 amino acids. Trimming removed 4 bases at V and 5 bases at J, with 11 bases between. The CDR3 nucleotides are TGTGCCAGCAGCTCCTTCGGTCGAACCGGGGAGCTGTTTTTT. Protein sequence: CASSSFGRTGELFF.

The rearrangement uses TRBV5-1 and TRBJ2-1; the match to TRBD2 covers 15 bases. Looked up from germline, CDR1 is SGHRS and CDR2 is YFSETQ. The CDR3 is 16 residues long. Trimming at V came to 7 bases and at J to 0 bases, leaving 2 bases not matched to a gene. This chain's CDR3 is CASGLAGGLSYNEQFF. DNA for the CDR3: TGCGCCAGCGGACTAGCGGGAGGGCTCTCCTACAATGAGCAGTTCTTC.

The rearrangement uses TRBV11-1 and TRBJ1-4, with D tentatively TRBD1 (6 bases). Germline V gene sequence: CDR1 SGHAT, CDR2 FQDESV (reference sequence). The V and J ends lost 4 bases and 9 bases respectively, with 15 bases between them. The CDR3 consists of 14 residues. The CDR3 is CASSSSDSVKKLFF. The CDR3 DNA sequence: TGTGCCAGCAGCTCATCGGACAGCGTAAAAAAACTGTTTTTT.

CDR3 DNA sequence: TGCGCCAGCAGCTTTGGGACTAGCGGGACAGATACGCAGTATTTT. This encodes CASSFGTSGTDTQYF. The chain combines TRBV5-1 with TRBJ2-3, with 12 bases aligning to TRBD2. This CDR3 region has 15 residues. The germline CDR1 and CDR2 sequences are SGHRS and YFSETQ. J lost 3 bases, V lost 2 bases, and 1 base had no gene match.

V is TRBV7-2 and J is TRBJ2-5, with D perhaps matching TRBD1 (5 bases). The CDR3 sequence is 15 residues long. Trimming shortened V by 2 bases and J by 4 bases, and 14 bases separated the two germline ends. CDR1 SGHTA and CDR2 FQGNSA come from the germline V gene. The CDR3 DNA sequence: TGTGCCAGCAGCTTACAGGGTTCTGCGAGAGAGACCCAGTACTTC. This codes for CASSLQGSARETQYF. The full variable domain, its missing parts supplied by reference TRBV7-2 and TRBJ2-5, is GAGVSQSPSNKVTEKGKDVELRCDPISGHTALYWYRQSLGQGLEFLIYFQGNSAPDKSGLPSDRFSAERTGGSVSTLTIQRTQQEDSAVYLCASSLQGSARETQYFGPGTRLLVL.

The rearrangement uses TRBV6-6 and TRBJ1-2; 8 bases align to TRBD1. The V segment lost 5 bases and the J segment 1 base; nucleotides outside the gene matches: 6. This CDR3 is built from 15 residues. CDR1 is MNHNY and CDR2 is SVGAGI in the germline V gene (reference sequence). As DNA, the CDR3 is TGTGCCAGCAGTCCAGGGGGCGCGGGTAACTATGGCTACACCTTC. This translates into CASSPGGAGNYGYTF.

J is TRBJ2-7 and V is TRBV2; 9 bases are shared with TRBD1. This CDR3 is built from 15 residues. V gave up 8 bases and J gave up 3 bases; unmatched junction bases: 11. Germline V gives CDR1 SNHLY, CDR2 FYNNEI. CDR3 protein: CASARTGGFGYEQYF. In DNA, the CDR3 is TGTGCCAGCGCCAGAACAGGGGGCTTCGGCTACGAGCAGTACTTC.

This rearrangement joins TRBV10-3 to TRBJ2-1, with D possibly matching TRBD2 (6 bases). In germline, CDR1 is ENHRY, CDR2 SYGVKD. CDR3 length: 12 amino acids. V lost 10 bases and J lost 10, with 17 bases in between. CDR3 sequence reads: CASRRSGDEQFF. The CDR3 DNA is TGTGCCAGCCGCCGGTCGGGGGACGAGCAGTTCTTC.

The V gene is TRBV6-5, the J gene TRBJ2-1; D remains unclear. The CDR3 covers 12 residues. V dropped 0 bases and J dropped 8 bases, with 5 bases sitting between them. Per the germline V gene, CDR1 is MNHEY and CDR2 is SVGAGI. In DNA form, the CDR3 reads TGTGCCAGCAGTTACTCGAGAGATGAGCAGTTCTTC. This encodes CASSYSRDEQFF.

CDR3 bases: TGTGCCTGGAGTTTAACGGAGTCTGGAAACACCATATATTTT. The encoded protein is CAWSLTESGNTIYF. V usage is TRBV30 and J usage is TRBJ1-3; no firm D call. Looked up from germline, CDR1 is GTSNPN and CDR2 is SVGIG (reference sequence). V was pared by 2 bases and J by 1 base, with 9 bases between. CDR3 size: 14 residues.

CDR3 amino acids: CAISELEREALSYEQYF. In DNA, the CDR3 is TGTGCCATCAGTGAGTTGGAGCGGGAGGCACTCTCCTACGAGCAGTACTTC. The chain is built from TRBV10-3 and TRBJ2-7; 9 bases agree with TRBD2. The germline CDR1 and CDR2 sequences are ENHRY and SYGVKD. This CDR3 contains 17 residues. Trimming removed 1 base from V and 0 bases from J; junction bases left unmatched: 7.

CDR3 loop: CASSSSTDTQYF. As DNA, the CDR3 is TGTGCCAGCAGCTCTAGCACAGATACGCAGTATTTT. The chain employs TRBV11-1 and TRBJ2-3; the D is unclear. Germline CDR1 is SGHAT and CDR2 is FQDESV (reference sequence). CDR3 size: 12 residues. V was pared by 4 bases and J by 0 bases, with 2 bases between.

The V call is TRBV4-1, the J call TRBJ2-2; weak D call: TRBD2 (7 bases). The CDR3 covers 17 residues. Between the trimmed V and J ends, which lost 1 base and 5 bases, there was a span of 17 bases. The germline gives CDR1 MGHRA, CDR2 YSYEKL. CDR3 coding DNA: TGCGCCAGCAGCCAAGTGGGGGCTGGGAGGGGGACCGGGGAGCTGTTTTTT. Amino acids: CASSQVGAGRGTGELFF.

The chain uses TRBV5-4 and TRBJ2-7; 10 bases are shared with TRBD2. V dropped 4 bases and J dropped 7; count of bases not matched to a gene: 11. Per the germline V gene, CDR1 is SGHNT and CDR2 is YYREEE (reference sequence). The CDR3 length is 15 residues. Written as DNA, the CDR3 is TGTGCCAGCAGCAGACAAGCGGGAGGGCCGGAAGAGCAGTACTTC. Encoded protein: CASSRQAGGPEEQYF.

CDR3 DNA: TGTGCCAGCAGCCTTACTAGCGGGAGTTACGAGCAGTACTTC. It yields the protein CASSLTSGSYEQYF. The rearrangement links TRBV7-3 to TRBJ2-7, with TRBD2 matching over 11 bases. The germline CDR1 and CDR2 sequences are SGHTA and FQGTGA. J gave up 4 bases and V 5 bases, and 4 bases lay outside the gene matches. CDR3 length equals 14 residues.

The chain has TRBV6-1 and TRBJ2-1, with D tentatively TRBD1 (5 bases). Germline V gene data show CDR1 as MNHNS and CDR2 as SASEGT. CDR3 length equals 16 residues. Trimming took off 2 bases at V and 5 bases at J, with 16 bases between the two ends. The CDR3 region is CASSESGGRVNNEQFF. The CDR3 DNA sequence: TGTGCCAGCAGTGAATCAGGTGGCAGGGTGAACAATGAGCAGTTCTTC.

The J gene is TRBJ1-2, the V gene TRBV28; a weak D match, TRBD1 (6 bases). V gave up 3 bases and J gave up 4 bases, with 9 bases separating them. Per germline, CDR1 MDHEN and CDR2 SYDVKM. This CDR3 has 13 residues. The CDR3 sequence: CASSFRDIYGYTF. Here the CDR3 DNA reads TGTGCCAGCAGTTTCCGGGACATCTATGGCTACACCTTC.

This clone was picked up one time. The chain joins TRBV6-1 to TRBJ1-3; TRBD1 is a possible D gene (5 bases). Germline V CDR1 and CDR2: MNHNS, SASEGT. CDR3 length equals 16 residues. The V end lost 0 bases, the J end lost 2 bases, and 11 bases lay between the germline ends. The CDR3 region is CASSEALPGPGNTIYF. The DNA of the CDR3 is TGTGCCAGCAGTGAAGCGCTTCCAGGGCCTGGAAACACCATATATTTT.

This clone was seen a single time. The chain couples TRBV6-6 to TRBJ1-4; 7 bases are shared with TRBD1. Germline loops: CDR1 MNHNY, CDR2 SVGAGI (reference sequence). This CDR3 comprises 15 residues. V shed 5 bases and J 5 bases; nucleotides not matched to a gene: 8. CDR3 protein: CASSLTTGANEKLFF. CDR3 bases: TGTGCCAGCAGTCTGACCACAGGGGCGAATGAAAAACTGTTTTTT.

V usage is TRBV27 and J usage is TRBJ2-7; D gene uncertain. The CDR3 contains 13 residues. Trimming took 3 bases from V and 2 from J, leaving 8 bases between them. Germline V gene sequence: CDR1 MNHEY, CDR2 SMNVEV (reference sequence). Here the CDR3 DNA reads TGTGCCAGCAGTTTGGGCGTTACCTACGAGCAGTACTTC. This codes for CASSLGVTYEQYF.

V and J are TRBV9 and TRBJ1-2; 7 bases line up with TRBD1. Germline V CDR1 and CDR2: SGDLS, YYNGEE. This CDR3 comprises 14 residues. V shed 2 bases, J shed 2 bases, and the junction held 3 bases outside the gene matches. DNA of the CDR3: TGTGCCAGCAGCGTGGAACAGGGGAACTATGGCTACACCTTC. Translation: CASSVEQGNYGYTF.